Below, 15 T cell receptor beta chains from the same sample are listed, as sequenced in a study of blood T cells in healthy people across ages. Through a sample-barcoded 5' primer and a J-beta primer mix, a second PCR was run for about 7 to 12 cycles. From the 5' RACE reads, TCRdb called clonotypes with MiXCR, one entry per CDR3 protein. The data hold roughly 1.5 million distinct CDR3 sequences, with approximately 39% observed a single time. The sample was blood. The source of these receptors is a young woman in good health.

This clonotype has only a few counts. The J gene is TRBJ2-6, the V gene TRBV4-2, with 7 bases lining up with TRBD2. The junction had 8 bases not matched to a gene; V was cut back by 0 bases and J by 0 bases. CDR1 is LGHNA and CDR2 is YNFKEQ in the germline V gene. The CDR3 contains 19 residues. As DNA, the CDR3 is TGTGCCAGCAGCCAAGAAGTCCGCGGGAGACACTCTGGGGCCAACGTCCTGACTTTC. It codes for CASSQEVRGRHSGANVLTF.

The chain joins TRBV6-6 to TRBJ1-1; perhaps TRBD1 as D (5 bases). With 6 bases removed from V and 8 bases from J, the gap between germline ends came to 19 bases. The CDR3 is made up of 14 amino acids. CDR1 and CDR2 from the germline V gene are MNHNY and SVGAGI (reference sequence). Here the CDR3 DNA reads TGTGCCAGCAGCTACCCAGCGACAGTCCCAGAAGCTTTCTTT. Its translation is CASSYPATVPEAFF.

This clonotype has a count of ten or more. The CDR3 DNA is TGCAGCGTTGTCGGTCTAGCGGTTCTGTATGAGCAGTTCTTC. As protein: CSVVGLAVLYEQFF. The chain recombines TRBV29-1 with TRBJ2-1; 7 bases fit TRBD2. Trimming at V came to 4 bases and at J to 8 bases, leaving 11 bases not matched to a gene. CDR1 and CDR2 from the germline V gene are SQVTM and ANQGSEA. This CDR3 has 14 residues.

This rearrangement joins TRBV7-9 to TRBJ1-6; D gene unclear. V lost 1 base and J lost 7, with 11 bases in between. Germline lookup yields CDR1 SEHNR and CDR2 FQNEAQ (reference sequence). The CDR3 has 15 residues. CDR3: CASSLEGSSNSPLHF. The CDR3 bases are TGTGCCAGCAGCTTAGAGGGCAGTAGCAATTCACCCCTCCACTTT.

The V call is TRBV6-2 or TRBV6-3, the J call TRBJ2-1; 8 bases line up with TRBD1. V trimming: 4 bases; J trimming: 10 bases; junction bases outside the gene matches: 21. This CDR3 has 18 amino acids. CDR1 MNHEY and CDR2 SVGEGT come from the germline V gene. CDR3 sequence reads: CASSSPTKIKMTGDEQFF. Here the CDR3 DNA reads TGTGCCAGCAGTTCTCCCACCAAAATAAAAATGACAGGGGACGAGCAGTTCTTC.

The V and J genes are TRBV20-1 and TRBJ2-1, with a possible D match to TRBD2 (5 bases). The last part of the DNA fits TRBJ2-7 better; the J call may be wrong. Per germline, CDR1 DFQATT and CDR2 SNEGSKA (reference sequence). There are 16 residues in the CDR3. DNA of the CDR3: TGCAGTGCTAGAGCCACTACTAGGAGCTCCTACAATGAGCAGTACTTC. Its translation: CSARATTRSSYNEQYF.

A few counts support this clonotype. This rearrangement joins TRBV6-5 to TRBJ2-6; D perhaps matches TRBD2 (6 bases). Trimming removed 7 bases from V and 3 bases from J, with 13 bases in between. CDR3 size: 15 residues. Germline CDR1 and CDR2: MNHEY and SVGAGI. The CDR3 here is CASTEGRIGANVLTF. The CDR3 bases are TGTGCCAGCACCGAGGGGAGGATTGGGGCCAACGTCCTGACTTTC.

This clonotype was observed many times. The rearrangement uses TRBV29-1 and TRBJ2-7; tentative D call: TRBD2 (5 bases). Germline CDR1 is SQVTM and CDR2 is ANQGSEA. V lost 3 bases, J lost 2 bases, and 11 bases lay in between. The CDR3 has 13 residues. In DNA form, the CDR3 reads TGCAGCGTTGAGGGGAGCGGCACCTACGAGCAGTACTTC. It specifies CSVEGSGTYEQYF.

Only a few counts were recorded for this clonotype. This chain joins TRBV29-1 and TRBJ2-3; D might be TRBD1 (6 bases). The CDR3 length is 14 residues. The V gene's germline CDR1 is SQVTM and CDR2 ANQGSEA. Trimming removed 5 bases at V and 1 base at J, with 13 bases between. In DNA, the CDR3 is TGCAGCGTTCAACAGGGTTCTGGCACAGATACGCAGTATTTT. Its translation is CSVQQGSGTDTQYF.

This clonotype was found a few times. This chain joins TRBV25-1 and TRBJ1-2; D is unresolved. Germline CDR1 reads MGHDK; CDR2 reads SYGVNS. The CDR3 has 12 amino acids. Trimming took off 5 bases at V and 5 bases at J, with 9 bases between the two ends. The CDR3 DNA reads as TGTGCCAGCAGTACTCTAGGGTATGGCTACACCTTC. Protein sequence: CASSTLGYGYTF.

About this clonotype itself: A clone one base away is much larger, so this may be a read error. The chain combines TRBV12-3 or TRBV12-4 with TRBJ1-2; possibly TRBD1 for D (6 bases). The length of the CDR3 is 13 residues. The DNA of the CDR3 is TGTGCCGGCAGTATACAGGGTTTCTATGGCTACACCTTC. The encoded protein is CAGSIQGFYGYTF.

The chain employs TRBV9 and TRBJ2-1; 7 bases align to TRBD1. This CDR3 is 15 amino acids long. Germline V gene data show CDR1 as SGDLS and CDR2 as YYNGEE. V lost 3 bases to trimming and J lost 5 bases; unmatched junction nucleotides: 8. The CDR3 DNA follows: TGTGCCAGCAGCGCCGACAGGGCAAGACACAATGAGCAGTTCTTC. Amino acid sequence: CASSADRARHNEQFF.

This rearrangement joins TRBV27 to TRBJ1-2; D is unresolved. Trimming cost V 0 bases and J 6 bases, with 8 bases left between them. The CDR3 covers 13 residues. The germline V gene encodes CDR1 MNHEY and CDR2 SMNVEV (reference sequence). The CDR3 protein is CASSLSWTNGYTF. The CDR3 DNA reads as TGTGCCAGCAGTTTATCATGGACCAATGGCTACACCTTC.

The chain couples TRBV6-1 to TRBJ2-1; TRBD2 matches at 12 bases. Trimming removed 7 bases from V and 1 base from J; junction bases left unmatched: 14. The CDR3 runs to 19 residues. Germline V gene lookup returns CDR1 MNHNS and CDR2 SASEGT. The chain's CDR3 is CASTKYLAGGPSSYNEQFF. CDR3 in DNA: TGTGCCAGCACCAAGTATCTAGCGGGGGGGCCCTCTTCCTACAATGAGCAGTTCTTC.

In this sample, this clonotype turned up once. This chain connects TRBV2 to TRBJ1-4; D is undetermined. Trimming shortened V by 7 bases and J by 7 bases, and 10 bases separated the two germline ends. This CDR3 is built from 12 residues. In germline, CDR1 is SNHLY, CDR2 FYNNEI. The CDR3 here is CASTSLGEKLFF. In DNA, the CDR3 is TGTGCCAGCACGTCTCTGGGTGAAAAACTGTTTTTT.